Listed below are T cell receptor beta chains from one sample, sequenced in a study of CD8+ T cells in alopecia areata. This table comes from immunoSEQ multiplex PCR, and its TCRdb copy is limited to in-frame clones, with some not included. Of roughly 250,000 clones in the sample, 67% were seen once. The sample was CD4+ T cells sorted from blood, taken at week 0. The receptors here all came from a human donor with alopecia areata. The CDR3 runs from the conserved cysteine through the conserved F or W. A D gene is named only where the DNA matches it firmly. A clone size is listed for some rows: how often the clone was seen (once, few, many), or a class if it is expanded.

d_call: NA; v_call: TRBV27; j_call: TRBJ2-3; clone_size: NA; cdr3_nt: TGTGCCAGCAGTTTATCGCGCCTAGCTCTCCACACAGATACGCAGTATTTT; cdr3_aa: CASSLSRLALHTDTQYF
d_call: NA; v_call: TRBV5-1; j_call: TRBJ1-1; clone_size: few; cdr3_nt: TGCGCCAGCAGCGCAGAGGGTACTGAAGCTTTCTTT; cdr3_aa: CASSAEGTEAFF
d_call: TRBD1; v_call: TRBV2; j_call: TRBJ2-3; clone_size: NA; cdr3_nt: TGTGCCAGCAGGGAAGACAGGGGGACCACAGATACGCAGTATTTT; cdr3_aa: CASREDRGTTDTQYF
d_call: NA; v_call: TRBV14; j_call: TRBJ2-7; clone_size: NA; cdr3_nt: TGTGCCACCTCCTTCGGAGGGAGCTCCTACGAGCAGTACTTC; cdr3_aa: CATSFGGSSYEQYF
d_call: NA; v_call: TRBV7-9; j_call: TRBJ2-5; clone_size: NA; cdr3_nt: TGTGCCAGCAGCGGGTCGGGGATCGGCCAAGAGACCCAGTACTTC; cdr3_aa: CASSGSGIGQETQYF
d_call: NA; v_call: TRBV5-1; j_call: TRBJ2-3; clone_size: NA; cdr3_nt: TGCGCCAGCAGCTTTGCGTTCCCCGGGGAGGATACGCAGTATTTT; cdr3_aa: CASSFAFPGEDTQYF
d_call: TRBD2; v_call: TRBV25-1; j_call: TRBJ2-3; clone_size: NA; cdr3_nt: TGTGCCAGCAGTGAATATAGCGGGGGCACAGATACGCAGTATTTT; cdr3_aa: CASSEYSGGTDTQYF
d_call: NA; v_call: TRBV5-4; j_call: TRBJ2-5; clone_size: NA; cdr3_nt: TGTGCCAGCAGCTTTCAAGAGACCCAGTACTTC; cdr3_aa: CASSFQETQYF
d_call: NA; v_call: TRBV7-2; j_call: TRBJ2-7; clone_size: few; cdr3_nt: TGTGCCAGCAGCTTCAGAGGCCCCATCGACGAGCAGTACTTC; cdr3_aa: CASSFRGPIDEQYF
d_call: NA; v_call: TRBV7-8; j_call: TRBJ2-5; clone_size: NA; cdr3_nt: TGTGCCAGCAGCTCCCCTAGGGAGACCCAGTACTTC; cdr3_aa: CASSSPRETQYF
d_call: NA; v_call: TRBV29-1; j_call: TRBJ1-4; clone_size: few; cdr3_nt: TGCAGCGTCTGGTCTACAGGTTTCAATGAAAAACTGTTTTTT; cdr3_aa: CSVWSTGFNEKLFF
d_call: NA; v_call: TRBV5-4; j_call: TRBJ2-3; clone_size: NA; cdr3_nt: TGTGCCAGCAGCCCGGACCTTGCCACAGATACGCAGTATTTT; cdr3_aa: CASSPDLATDTQYF